Listed below are T cell receptor beta chains from one sample, sequenced in a study of technical replicates of blood from several donors. Only in-frame clones appear in the TCRdb table, and some are missing; sequencing was by immunoSEQ multiplex PCR. The data show tens of thousands of clones, around 94% seen once. Sequencing was carried out using T cells isolated from PBMCs. All receptors come from a human donor in good health. Each CDR3 is given with its conserved first and last residue. The D gene is left open where the match is weak. Size is stated for part of the rows, as once, few or many counts, or as a class when the clone is expanded.

size: -
J: TRBJ2-5
V: TRBV5-1
D: TRBD2
CDR3: CASSLTTSGGARETQYF
DNA: TGCGCCAGCAGCTTGACGACTAGCGGGGGGGCTCGAGAGACCCAGTACTTC

size: -
J: TRBJ2-7
V: TRBV29-1
D: -
CDR3: CSVLKSYEQYF
DNA: TGCAGCGTTCTTAAGAGCTACGAGCAGTACTTC

size: -
J: TRBJ2-2
V: TRBV12-5
D: -
CDR3: CASGLAGTPAGELFF
DNA: TGTGCTAGTGGTTTGGCGGGGACTCCGGCCGGGGAGCTGTTTTTT

size: -
J: TRBJ2-5
V: TRBV7-9
D: TRBD1
CDR3: CASSLSGWGQGEETQYF
DNA: TGTGCCAGCAGTTTATCCGGTTGGGGCCAGGGGGAAGAGACCCAGTACTTC

size: -
J: TRBJ2-1
V: TRBV5-1
D: TRBD2
CDR3: CASSLAGSGGANEQFF
DNA: TGCGCCAGCAGCTTGGCCGGTAGCGGGGGGGCAAATGAGCAGTTCTTC

size: once
J: TRBJ2-1
V: TRBV21-1
D: -
CDR3: CASSKRRGVANEQFF
DNA: TGTGCCAGCAGCAAACGTCGGGGAGTCGCGAATGAGCAGTTCTTC

size: -
J: TRBJ1-1
V: TRBV12-2
D: -
CDR3: CASRAGQNTEAFF
DNA: TGTGCAAGTCGCGCCGGACAGAACACTGAAGCTTTCTTT

size: -
J: TRBJ1-2
V: TRBV28
D: -
CDR3: CASSFPAAAARYGYTF
DNA: TGTGCCAGCAGTTTCCCGGCGGCCGCCGCCCGGTATGGCTACACCTTC

size: -
J: TRBJ2-7
V: TRBV9
D: -
CDR3: CASSVGDKPYEQYF
DNA: TGTGCCAGCAGCGTAGGTGACAAACCCTACGAGCAGTACTTC

size: -
J: TRBJ2-2
V: TRBV28
D: -
CDR3: CASSFLLTGELFF
DNA: TGTGCCAGCAGCTTCCTTCTGACCGGGGAGCTGTTTTTT

size: -
J: TRBJ1-2
V: TRBV4-1
D: -
CDR3: CASSHRARYGYTF
DNA: TGCGCCAGCAGCCACAGGGCCCGCTATGGCTACACCTTC

size: -
J: TRBJ2-6
V: TRBV27
D: TRBD1
CDR3: CASATGTVSSGANVLTF
DNA: TGTGCCAGCGCTACCGGGACAGTTAGCTCTGGGGCCAACGTCCTGACTTTC

size: -
J: TRBJ1-1
V: TRBV7-9
D: -
CDR3: CASSLRLNTEAFF
DNA: TGTGCCAGCAGCTTGCGGCTGAACACTGAAGCTTTCTTT

size: -
J: TRBJ1-4
V: TRBV18
D: -
CDR3: CASSPGGGVVNEKLFF
DNA: TGTGCCAGCTCACCTGGTGGGGGCGTAGTAAATGAAAAACTGTTTTTT

size: -
J: TRBJ2-7
V: TRBV14
D: TRBD2
CDR3: CASRGLAGYEQYF
DNA: TGTGCCAGCCGCGGACTAGCCGGTTACGAGCAGTACTTC

size: -
J: TRBJ2-7
V: TRBV10-3
D: -
CDR3: CAISVSVYEQYF
DNA: TGTGCCATCAGTGTATCTGTGTACGAGCAGTACTTC

size: -
J: TRBJ2-7
V: TRBV6-1
D: TRBD2
CDR3: CASMRTSGEYEQYF
DNA: TGTGCCAGCATGAGGACTAGCGGAGAATACGAGCAGTACTTC

size: -
J: TRBJ1-5
V: TRBV27
D: TRBD1
CDR3: CASREKMDRGNNQPQHF
DNA: TGTGCCAGCAGGGAAAAGATGGACAGGGGAAACAATCAGCCCCAGCATTTT

size: -
J: TRBJ1-5
V: TRBV6-1
D: -
CDR3: CASSEPAGSHQPQHF
DNA: TGTGCCAGCAGTGAACCAGCAGGGTCTCATCAGCCCCAGCATTTT

size: -
J: TRBJ2-1
V: TRBV11-1
D: -
CDR3: CASSATGVLFYNEQFF
DNA: TGTGCCAGCAGCGCCACGGGGGTACTTTTCTACAATGAGCAGTTCTTC

size: -
J: TRBJ2-7
V: TRBV7-2
D: TRBD1
CDR3: CASSRTGTGGYEQYF
DNA: TGTGCCAGCAGCCGAACCGGGACAGGGGGCTACGAGCAGTACTTC

size: -
J: TRBJ2-1
V: TRBV14
D: TRBD1
CDR3: CASSPGTAHSAYNEQFF
DNA: TGTGCCAGCAGCCCCGGGACAGCTCATTCCGCCTACAATGAGCAGTTCTTC

size: -
J: TRBJ1-3
V: TRBV7-9
D: -
CDR3: CASSLAGRGNTIYF
DNA: TGTGCCAGCAGTTTGGCCGGGAGGGGAAACACCATATATTTT

size: -
J: TRBJ2-1
V: TRBV5-1
D: -
CDR3: CASSLVSAEQFF
DNA: TGCGCCAGCAGCTTGGTAAGCGCTGAGCAGTTCTTC

size: -
J: TRBJ2-7
V: TRBV6-6
D: TRBD1
CDR3: CASSSRGQGGSYEQYF
DNA: TGTGCCAGCAGTTCCCGTGGACAGGGGGGCTCCTACGAGCAGTACTTC

size: -
J: TRBJ2-5
V: TRBV5-1
D: TRBD2
CDR3: CASSYNLAGGAETQYF
DNA: TGCGCCAGCAGCTATAACCTAGCGGGAGGGGCAGAGACCCAGTACTTC

size: -
J: TRBJ2-1
V: TRBV6-1
D: -
CDR3: CASSEGRGLYHEQFF
DNA: TGTGCCAGCAGTGAGGGCAGGGGTCTATACCATGAGCAGTTCTTC

size: -
J: TRBJ1-5
V: TRBV13
D: TRBD1
CDR3: CASSLGPGTGGQPQHF
DNA: TGTGCCAGCAGCTTAGGCCCTGGGACAGGGGGTCAGCCCCAGCATTTT

size: -
J: TRBJ2-3
V: TRBV9
D: TRBD2
CDR3: CASSARLAVSTDTQYF
DNA: TGTGCCAGCAGCGCACGACTAGCGGTTAGCACAGATACGCAGTATTTT

size: -
J: TRBJ1-6
V: TRBV14
D: -
CDR3: CASFRGADRTALHF
DNA: TGTGCCAGCTTCAGAGGGGCTGACAGGACAGCTCTCCACTTT

size: -
J: TRBJ2-7
V: TRBV6-5
D: TRBD1
CDR3: CASSYAWDRAYEQYF
DNA: TGTGCCAGCAGTTACGCCTGGGACAGGGCCTACGAGCAGTACTTC

size: -
J: TRBJ2-7
V: TRBV23-1
D: TRBD2
CDR3: CASSPGGGIRVYEQYF
DNA: TGCGCCAGCAGTCCCGGGGGGGGCATCCGAGTCTACGAGCAGTACTTC

size: -
J: TRBJ1-1
V: TRBV5-4
D: TRBD1
CDR3: CASSGTGTGMTEAFF
DNA: TGTGCCAGCAGCGGCACCGGGACAGGTATGACTGAAGCTTTCTTT

size: -
J: TRBJ1-1
V: TRBV28
D: TRBD1
CDR3: CASRQGPVAFF
DNA: TGTGCCAGCAGACAGGGGCCTGTAGCTTTCTTT

size: -
J: TRBJ2-7
V: TRBV4-1
D: -
CDR3: CASSLSNGRRSSYEQYF
DNA: TGCGCCAGCAGCCTTAGTAATGGACGGAGGAGCTCCTACGAGCAGTACTTC

size: -
J: TRBJ2-7
V: TRBV5-1
D: TRBD2
CDR3: CASSLKSTSTSGIVSYEQYF
DNA: TGCGCCAGCAGCTTGAAATCCACGTCGACTAGCGGGATCGTCTCCTACGAGCAGTACTTC

size: once
J: TRBJ2-5
V: TRBV2
D: TRBD1
CDR3: CASSWGQGVTQYF
DNA: TGTGCCAGCAGTTGGGGACAGGGGGTTACCCAGTACTTC

size: -
J: TRBJ2-7
V: TRBV7-3
D: TRBD1
CDR3: CASSSGSGGAYEQYF
DNA: TGTGCCAGCAGCTCCGGTTCAGGGGGAGCCTACGAGCAGTACTTC

size: -
J: TRBJ2-2
V: TRBV5-1
D: -
CDR3: CASSLNRVGNTGELFF
DNA: TGCGCCAGCAGCTTGAACAGGGTTGGGAACACCGGGGAGCTGTTTTTT

size: -
J: TRBJ1-5
V: TRBV6-5
D: TRBD1
CDR3: CASSYSGTGSQPQHF
DNA: TGTGCCAGCAGTTACTCCGGGACAGGGAGTCAGCCCCAGCATTTT

size: -
J: TRBJ2-7
V: TRBV7-9
D: -
CDR3: CASSLAISSVSEQYF
DNA: TGTGCCAGCAGCTTAGCCATTTCTTCCGTCAGCGAGCAGTACTTC

size: -
J: TRBJ2-2
V: TRBV9
D: -
CDR3: CASSVIDTGELFF
DNA: TGTGCCAGCAGCGTAATAGACACCGGGGAGCTGTTTTTT

size: -
J: TRBJ2-7
V: TRBV19
D: -
CDR3: CASSPSVSYEQYF
DNA: TGTGCCAGTAGTCCTAGCGTCAGCTACGAGCAGTACTTC

size: -
J: TRBJ1-4
V: TRBV4-1
D: TRBD1
CDR3: CASSQERTGFWEKLFF
DNA: TGCGCCAGCAGCCAAGAACGGACAGGGTTTTGGGAAAAACTGTTTTTT

size: -
J: TRBJ2-1
V: TRBV4-2
D: TRBD2
CDR3: CASSQETMGLAGVNEQFF
DNA: TGTGCCAGCAGCCAAGAAACGATGGGACTAGCGGGAGTCAATGAGCAGTTCTTC

size: -
J: TRBJ2-1
V: TRBV5-4
D: -
CDR3: CASTLGGLALNEQFF
DNA: TGTGCCAGCACCTTGGGTGGGCTAGCGCTGAATGAGCAGTTCTTC

size: -
J: TRBJ2-1
V: TRBV7-9
D: TRBD2
CDR3: CASSDLAGEDNEQFF
DNA: TGTGCCAGCAGCGACTTAGCGGGAGAAGACAATGAGCAGTTCTTC

size: -
J: TRBJ1-4
V: TRBV6-1
D: TRBD1
CDR3: CASSNGQVNEKLFF
DNA: TGTGCCAGCAGCAACGGACAGGTTAATGAAAAACTGTTTTTT

size: -
J: TRBJ2-1
V: TRBV29-1
D: -
CDR3: CSTKTGVSYNEQFF
DNA: TGCAGCACAAAGACAGGCGTCTCCTACAATGAGCAGTTCTTC

size: -
J: TRBJ2-7
V: TRBV7-2
D: TRBD2
CDR3: CASTRTSGSYEQYF
DNA: TGTGCCAGCACCCGGACTAGCGGAAGCTACGAGCAGTACTTC

size: -
J: TRBJ2-7
V: TRBV19
D: TRBD1
CDR3: CASSWDRTYEQYF
DNA: TGTGCCAGTAGTTGGGACAGAACCTACGAGCAGTACTTC

size: -
J: TRBJ1-1
V: TRBV7-9
D: TRBD1
CDR3: CASSLTGANTEAFF
DNA: TGTGCCAGCAGCTTAACAGGGGCGAACACTGAAGCTTTCTTT